This TCR beta chain was recovered during a study of siplizumab effects on memory and regulatory T cells (dated by TCRdb to between 2019 and 2020). Turning to the overall study: The study looked at the effect of siplizumab, an anti-CD2 antibody, on alloreactive T-cell subsets in allogeneic mixed lymphocyte reactions made from human PBMCs. Summary of the overall study and its limitations: Among mappable alloreactive CD4+ clones, an average Treg-derived fraction of less than 70% was observed with siplizumab, compared with 25% to 30% in control reactions. A naive or memory phenotype could not be assigned to roughly 80-95% of proliferating CD4+ or CD8+ clones. Unstimulated naive T cells appeared to be more diverse than memory T cells, and naive cells seemed to make a substantial contribution to the alloresponse. The cumulative frequency of alloreactive sequences that could be traced back to unstimulated CD4+ memory T cells was significantly reduced by siplizumab. The suppressive function of proliferating Tregs from siplizumab cultures was not functionally confirmed. Because sequences below about 10^-5 frequency were poorly captured, only a minor fraction of alloreactive clones could be mapped to unstimulated subsets.

Worth noting for this clone: The antigen it recognizes is unknown. Qualities for individual bases were not recorded, and no much larger clone is one base off.

Via the germline V gene, CDR1 is KGHSH and CDR2 LQKENI. The CDR3 numbers 16 residues from cysteine through phenylalanine. Only the CDR3 part of the read is kept: 48 bases, read in frame from the first base. Trimming takes 0 bases from V and 1 base from J, and the germline ends sit 13 bases apart. The library was produced with the immunoSEQ multiplex PCR assay. Each sample had 10^5 or so TCR templates assayed by the deep sequencing platform. Genomic DNA extracted from sorted T cells was the material used for TCRbeta CDR3 sequencing. Concerning the study's data processing: Clonal analysis of TCRbeta CDR3 data was done in the R programming language. Unstimulated samples were compared with post-reaction CFSE-low samples to define alloreactive CD4+ and CD8+ clones. Regulatory or non-regulatory origin was assigned to alloreactive CD4+ clones by matching of sequences to sorted unstimulated Treg and non-Treg repertoires. TCRdb mirrors the immuneACCESS table, restricted to in-frame sequences. Some clones are absent from its copies; in checked studies, under half trace to an unresolved V gene, and the reason for the others is unknown. V and J calls and clone size follow that table, whereas D and trimming were derived from the DNA. Recorded for this sample are some 97,000 clones; 94% of them occurred a single time. 1% to 1.5% of the sample comes from the top ten.

Sorted unstimulated T cells and proliferating T cells recovered from mixed lymphocyte reactions were subjected to TCRbeta CDR3 sequencing. Fresh whole blood from around 11 HLA-typed healthy donors was used to isolate PBMCs. To map where alloreactive clones came from, unstimulated CD4+ non-regulatory T cells were FACS-sorted. The chain employs TRBV18 and TRBJ2-7; the D region is possibly TRBD1 or TRBD2, each matching across 5 bases. Sequencing input: non-Treg CD4+ T cells sorted from blood. Per the publication, the cell subset or site label means: FACS-sorted unstimulated CD4+ non-regulatory T cells. This clonotype was sampled from a human donor in good health. The CDR3 here reads CASSPPSGRGSYEQYF. The nucleotides read TGTGCCAGCTCACCACCGTCAGGGCGCGGGTCCTACGAGCAGTACTTC.